This T cell receptor (beta chain) stems from a study of beta chain features in type 1 diabetes listed by TCRdb under 2018. About the full investigation: Mean age, gender distribution, total cell number and subset yield were not different between patients and healthy donors. Across all samples, about 110 million sorted cells were examined, and cell number per subset correlated strongly with RNA yield. In the study, TCRB repertoires of sorted circulating CD4+ T cell subsets from recently diagnosed type 1 diabetes patients were compared with those of matched healthy donors. Regulatory and stem cell-like memory subsets were isolated from only 8 patients and roughly 8 healthy donors, whereas naive and central memory subsets came from all 30 or so donors. The study at large found these results: Only small numbers of individuals were included in the HLA sub-analyses, which left unresolved whether HLA type had any influence on TCRB rearrangement. At VDJ recombination sites, type 1 diabetes patients had fewer insertions and more deleted nucleotides, which implies abnormalities in thymic rearrangement. Because cDNA was sequenced instead of genomic DNA, highly expressing activated cells could be over-represented, though the groups showed no difference in activation or CD3 levels. Naive, central memory and regulatory TCRB repertoires appeared more similar among patients than among healthy donors. Shorter templates might be favored by PCR, yet because patient and control samples were amplified and corrected together, any such skew would affect both groups equally. In all four CD4+ subsets, TCRB CDR3 length was moderately but significantly shorter in type 1 diabetes patients.

This clone was counted a few times. Its antigen is still unknown. No per-base quality is available; no much larger clone lies one base away. Sequences MDHEN (CDR1) and SYDVKM (CDR2) are obtained from the germline V gene. The CDR3, from cysteine to phenylalanine, totals 12 residues. Only the CDR3 DNA stays, 36 bases, in frame from base 1. V is cut by 9 bases and J by 2 bases, and the space between the germline ends is 10 bases. Each donor gave one peripheral blood draw, approximately 120 mL on average, collected into heparinised tubes. Naive, central memory, regulatory and stem cell-like memory CD4+ T cells were sorted on a BD FACSAria II using a panel including CD45RO, CCR7, CD25, CD127, CD95 and CD27. Every sorted population had a purity above 95%. PBMCs were separated immediately by Lymphoprep density gradient centrifugation and were stained directly, without being cultured. So that batch effects would be minimized, each experiment stained and sorted samples in pairs, pairing one healthy donor with one patient.

All of the isolated RNA was reverse transcribed with the High Capacity cDNA Reverse Transcription Kit, so expressed TCRB transcripts were sequenced. Deep immunoSEQ sequencing was performed on naive, central memory and regulatory T cell samples, with an average of about 3.57 million total reads per sample. Sorted cells were lysed in RLT buffer and RNA was extracted with DNase-treated RNeasy Micro or Mini kits, depending on cell number. Each cell subset was processed separately to prevent cross-contamination, with patient and healthy donor samples processed together. The immunoSEQ multiplex PCR was used to amplify TCRB sequences from cDNA, yielding 87-bp fragments that span the CDR3 region. Amplicons were sequenced on the Illumina HiSeq platform. Under the source paper's analysis protocol: PCR bias was computationally corrected using synthetic template baselines, reads within Hamming distance 2 were collapsed, and singletons that could not be merged were discarded. Reads were aligned to IMGT to assign V, D and J genes, CDR3 length, and insertions or deletions at six rearrangement sites. Clonotype counts were normalized to sorted cell number within each subset before computing true diversity and Gini coefficients with the tcR R package. The overlap coefficient, calculated on TCRB nucleotide sequences, was used to measure repertoire sharing. As a proxy for the pre-selection repertoire, out-of-frame TCRB sequences from naive cells were analyzed. The table was pulled from immuneACCESS by TCRdb, which kept in-frame rearrangements only. Such tables lose some clones; where checked, under half of the loss comes from unresolved V genes, and the rest has no known cause. V and J calls and clone size are copied from that table; D and trimming were computed from the DNA. This sample lists around 400,000 clones; roughly an eighth were detected once. Together, the top ten hold 0.017% of the sample.

Recombination linked TRBV28 to TRBJ2-5, with TRBD2 as a weak D call on 6 bases. This clonotype was obtained from a young man in good health. Specimen: naive CD4+ T cells from blood. The cell subset or site label, as the study defines it: true naive CD4+ T cells. The CDR3 corresponds to CASREAQETQYF. The DNA sequence is TGTGCCAGTAGGGAGGCACAAGAGACCCAGTACTTC. The variable domain in full, with residues beyond the CDR3 obtained from the reference TRBV28 and TRBJ2-5 genes, is DVKVTQSSRYLVKRTGEKVFLECVQDMDHENMFWYRQDPGLGLRLIYFSYDVKMKEKGDIPEGYSVSREKKERFSLILESASTNQTSMYLCASREAQETQYFGPGTRLLVL.